The entry that follows covers one TCR beta chain sequence. The sample belongs to a study of blood T cell repertoires in COVID-19. The repertoire was sequenced with immunoSEQ multiplex PCR; TCRdb's copy has only in-frame clones and lacks some. The repertoire includes 330,000 or so clones, 88% of them detected once, and approximately 1% sits in the top ten. Donors were grouped by their self-reported clinical history. The CDR3 is made up of 17 amino acids. J lost 4 bases, V lost 1 base, and 11 bases had no gene match. Germline V lookup: CDR1 MDHEN, CDR2 SYDVKM. This sequence was found in a woman aged 30 to 39 who had been exposed to COVID-19. The sequenced material came from PBMCs or T cells enriched from blood (not recorded which). The rearrangement uses TRBV28 and TRBJ2-5, with 8 bases fitting TRBD2. This CDR3 is CASSLFGGGRLRETQYF. The CDR3 DNA reads as TGTGCCAGCAGTTTATTCGGGGGCGGGAGGCTAAGAGAGACCCAGTACTTC.